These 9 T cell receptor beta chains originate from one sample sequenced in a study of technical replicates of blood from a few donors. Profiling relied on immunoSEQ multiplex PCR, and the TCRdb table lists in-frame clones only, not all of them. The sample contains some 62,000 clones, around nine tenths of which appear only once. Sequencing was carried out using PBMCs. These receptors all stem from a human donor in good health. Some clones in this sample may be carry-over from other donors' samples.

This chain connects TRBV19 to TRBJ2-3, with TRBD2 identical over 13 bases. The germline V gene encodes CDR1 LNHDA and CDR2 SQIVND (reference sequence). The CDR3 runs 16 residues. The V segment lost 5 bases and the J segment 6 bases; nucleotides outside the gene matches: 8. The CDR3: CASSDPGLAGMDTQYF. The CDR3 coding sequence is TGTGCCAGTAGTGACCCGGGACTAGCGGGAATGGATACGCAGTATTTT.

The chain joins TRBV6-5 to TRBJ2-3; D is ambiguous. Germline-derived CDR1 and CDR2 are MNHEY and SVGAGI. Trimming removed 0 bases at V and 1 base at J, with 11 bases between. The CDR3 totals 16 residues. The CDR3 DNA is TGTGCCAGCAGTTACTCAAAAGTTGAGGGCACAGATACGCAGTATTTT. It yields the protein CASSYSKVEGTDTQYF.

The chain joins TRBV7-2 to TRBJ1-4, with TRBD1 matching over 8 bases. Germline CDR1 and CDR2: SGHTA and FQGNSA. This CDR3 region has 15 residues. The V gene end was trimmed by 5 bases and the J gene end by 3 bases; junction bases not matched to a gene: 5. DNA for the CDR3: TGTGCCAGCAGCCCATCAGGGGGCCCTAATGAAAAACTGTTTTTT. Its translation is CASSPSGGPNEKLFF.

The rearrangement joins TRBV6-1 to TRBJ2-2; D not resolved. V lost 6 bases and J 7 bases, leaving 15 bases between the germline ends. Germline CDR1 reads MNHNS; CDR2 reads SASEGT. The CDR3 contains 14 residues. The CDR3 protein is CASRLITVGGELFF. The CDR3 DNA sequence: TGTGCCAGCAGACTAATAACGGTCGGCGGGGAGCTGTTTTTT.

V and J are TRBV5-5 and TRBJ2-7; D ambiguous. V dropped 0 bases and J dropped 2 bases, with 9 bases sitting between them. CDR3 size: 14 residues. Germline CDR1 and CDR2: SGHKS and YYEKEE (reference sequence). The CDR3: CASSLADGAYEQYF. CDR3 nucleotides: TGTGCCAGCAGCTTGGCCGACGGAGCCTACGAGCAGTACTTC.

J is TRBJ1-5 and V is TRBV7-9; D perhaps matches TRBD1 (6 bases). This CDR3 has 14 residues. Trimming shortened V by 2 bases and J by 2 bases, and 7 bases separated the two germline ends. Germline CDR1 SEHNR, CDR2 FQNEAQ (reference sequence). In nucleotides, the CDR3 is TGTGCCAGCAGCTTATCAGGGGGCAATCAGCCCCAGCATTTT. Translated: CASSLSGGNQPQHF.

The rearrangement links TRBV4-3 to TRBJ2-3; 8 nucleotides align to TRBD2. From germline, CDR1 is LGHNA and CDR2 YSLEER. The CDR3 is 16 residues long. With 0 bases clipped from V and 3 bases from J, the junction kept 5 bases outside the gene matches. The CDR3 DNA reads TGCGCCAGCAGCCAAGATTTGGCTAGCGGGACAGATACGCAGTATTTT. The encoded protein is CASSQDLASGTDTQYF.

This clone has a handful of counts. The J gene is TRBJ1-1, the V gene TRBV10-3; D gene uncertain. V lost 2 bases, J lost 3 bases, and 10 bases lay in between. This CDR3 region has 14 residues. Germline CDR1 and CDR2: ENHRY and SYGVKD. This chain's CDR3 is CAISEGRGHTEAFF. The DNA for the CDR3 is TGTGCCATCAGTGAGGGGCGCGGGCACACTGAAGCTTTCTTT.

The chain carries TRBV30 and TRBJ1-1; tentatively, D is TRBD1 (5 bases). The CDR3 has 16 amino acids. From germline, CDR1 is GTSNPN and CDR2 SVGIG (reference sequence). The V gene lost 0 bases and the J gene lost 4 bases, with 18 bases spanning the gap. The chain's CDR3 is CAWSVGTRGYGTEAFF. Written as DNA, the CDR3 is TGTGCCTGGAGTGTAGGGACCCGGGGGTATGGCACTGAAGCTTTCTTT.